This is a list of T cell receptor beta chains from one sample in a study of cytomegalovirus exposure and HLA in healthy donors. The assay was immunoSEQ multiplex PCR, and TCRdb's table has in-frame clones only and misses some. This table holds about 86,000 clones, 60% to 80% found once. Sequencing was performed on PBMCs. The receptor set was obtained from a man between 60 and 70 years old in good health and CMV-seronegative. CDR3s include the opening cysteine and the closing phenylalanine or tryptophan. A D gene is named only where the DNA matches it firmly. Only some rows state a clone size, as once, few, many or a class for expanded clones.

TRBJ1-5 | TRBD1 | TRBV5-5 | - | TGTGCCAGCAGCTTTGACAGGGCCAATCAGCCCCAGCATTTT | CASSFDRANQPQHF
TRBJ2-2 | TRBD2 | TRBV10-3 | - | TGTGCCATCAGATTACCTGGACTAGCGGGGGGCCAGAACACCGGGGAGCTGTTTTTT | CAIRLPGLAGGQNTGELFF
TRBJ2-4 | TRBD1 | TRBV5-1 | - | TGCGCCAGCAGCTTGAACAGGGGAAACATTCAGTACTTC | CASSLNRGNIQYF
TRBJ2-7 | - | TRBV14 | - | TGTGCCAGCAGCCATCTTTCCTACGAGCAGTACTTC | CASSHLSYEQYF
TRBJ2-3 | TRBD1 | TRBV4-3 | once | TGCGCCAGCAGCCAGGCGGACAGGGGTCCCGATACGCAGTATTTT | CASSQADRGPDTQYF
TRBJ2-1 | - | TRBV7-8 | - | TGTGCCAGCAGCCCGAATGGGGGCCCCCGCTCCTACAATGAGCAGTTCTTC | CASSPNGGPRSYNEQFF
TRBJ2-1 | - | TRBV6-5 | - | TGTGCCAGCGGGCAGGGGATTAACAATGAGCAGTTCTTC | CASGQGINNEQFF
TRBJ2-3 | TRBD1 | TRBV5-1 | - | TGCGCCAGCAGCCCGGGACAGGGAAGGGATACGCAGTATTTT | CASSPGQGRDTQYF
TRBJ2-5 | - | TRBV5-1 | - | TGCGCCAGCAGCTTATTCCCCCCCCCGGGCCAAGAGACCCAGTACTTC | CASSLFPPPGQETQYF
TRBJ2-1 | TRBD2 | TRBV6-1 | - | TGTGCCAGCAGCCGGACTAGCGGGAGCCAGGAGCAGTTCTTC | CASSRTSGSQEQFF
TRBJ1-3 | TRBD1 | TRBV9 | - | TGTGCCAGCAGCGCCCGACAGGGGCGAGGAAACACCATATATTTT | CASSARQGRGNTIYF
TRBJ2-5 | - | TRBV27 | - | TGTGCCAGCAGTTCCCTTGACAGGACACAAGAGACCCAGTACTTC | CASSSLDRTQETQYF
TRBJ2-3 | TRBD1 | TRBV30 | - | TGTGCCTGGAGTGAGGGGGCCCCCACAGATACGCAGTATTTT | CAWSEGAPTDTQYF
TRBJ1-4 | - | TRBV15 | - | TGTGCCACCAGCGCACGGGCCGGGGGAGGGGAAAAACTGTTTTTT | CATSARAGGGEKLFF
TRBJ2-1 | - | TRBV11-2 | - | TGTGCCAGCAGCTCCCTAAGGGCGGGGAGCCAAGAGGAGCAGTTCTTC | CASSSLRAGSQEEQFF
TRBJ2-3 | - | TRBV20-1 | - | TGCAGTGCTAGAAATGACCAGCGGGAGTATTTT | CSARNDQREYF
TRBJ2-7 | TRBD2 | TRBV28 | - | TGTGCCAGCAGTTTTGGAAAGGCAGGCGGGGGGCTCTACGAGCAGTACTTC | CASSFGKAGGGLYEQYF
TRBJ1-2 | - | TRBV6-1 | - | TGTGCCAGCAGTGACCCCCAGGGCCTATCTGGCTACACCTTC | CASSDPQGLSGYTF
TRBJ1-1 | - | TRBV7-8 | - | TGTGCCAGCATCCCGGACCCCCACCCAGGGACTGAAGCTTTCTTT | CASIPDPHPGTEAFF
TRBJ1-1 | - | TRBV9 | - | TGTGCCAGCAGCGTAGGTGTACCGGGCACTGAAGCTTTCTTT | CASSVGVPGTEAFF
TRBJ1-1 | - | TRBV19 | - | TGTGCCAGTAGAGCGCAAGACACTGAAGCTTTCTTT | CASRAQDTEAFF
TRBJ2-5 | - | TRBV7-2 | - | TGTGCCAGCAGCTTAGGGCAGGATACGACCCAGTACTTC | CASSLGQDTTQYF
TRBJ1-4 | TRBD1 | TRBV7-6 | - | TGTGCCAGCAGCTTAGAGGGCAGGGGGCGCGAAAAACTGTTTTTT | CASSLEGRGREKLFF
TRBJ2-7 | - | TRBV6-5 | - | TGTGCCAGCAGCTCCGGGATCTCCTACGAGCAGTACTTC | CASSSGISYEQYF
TRBJ1-2 | TRBD1 | TRBV2 | - | TGTGCCAGCAGTGATTGGGACAGCAACTATGGCTACACCTTC | CASSDWDSNYGYTF
TRBJ2-1 | TRBD2 | TRBV18 | few | TGTGCCAGCTCAGCTACTAGCGGGGGGGCCCATGAGCAGTTCTTC | CASSATSGGAHEQFF
TRBJ1-2 | TRBD1 | TRBV18 | - | TGTGCCAGCTCCATCGGGACAGATGGCTACACCTTC | CASSIGTDGYTF
TRBJ2-7 | TRBD1 | TRBV7-2 | - | TGTGCCAGCAGGGGACAGGGTAATTCCCACGAGCAGTACTTC | CASRGQGNSHEQYF
TRBJ2-1 | TRBD2 | TRBV9 | - | TGTGCCAGCAGCCCCCGACTAGCGGACTACAATGAGCAGTTCTTC | CASSPRLADYNEQFF
TRBJ2-1 | TRBD2 | TRBV6-5 | - | TGTGCCAGCGGGCGGGGGGGCGTCGATGAGCAGTTCTTC | CASGRGGVDEQFF
TRBJ1-5 | - | TRBV10-1 | - | TGCGCCATCAAAACAGGGATGAGTAATCAGCCCCAGCATTTT | CAIKTGMSNQPQHF
TRBJ1-1 | - | TRBV7-8 | - | TGTGCCAGCAGCCCGCATCAGGGGAGGAACACTGAAGCTTTCTTT | CASSPHQGRNTEAFF
TRBJ2-7 | - | TRBV28 | - | TGTGCCAGCAGACCGAACTCCCCCGACGAGCAGTACTTC | CASRPNSPDEQYF
TRBJ1-2 | TRBD1 | TRBV6-5 | - | TGTGCCAGCAGACCGACAGGGGTCTATGGCTACACCTTC | CASRPTGVYGYTF
TRBJ2-4 | TRBD1 | TRBV2 | - | TGTGCCAGCCTTCGATCTCGTAGGGGACAGGGGGCGCTGGCCAAAAACATTCAGTACTTC | CASLRSRRGQGALAKNIQYF
TRBJ1-2 | - | TRBV19 | - | TGTGCCAGTAGTACGCGGGAGGACTATGGCTACACCTTC | CASSTREDYGYTF
TRBJ2-5 | TRBD2 | TRBV19 | - | TGTGCCAGTAGTATCGTAGCGGGAGAGGAGACCCAGTACTTC | CASSIVAGEETQYF
TRBJ2-7 | - | TRBV7-8 | few | TGTGCCAGCAGCTTACGGTTTCGAGGGGGTAACTACGAGCAGTACTTC | CASSLRFRGGNYEQYF
TRBJ2-5 | TRBD1 | TRBV4-3 | - | TGCGCCAGCAGCCCAAGGGGGCAGGGTAATCAAGAGACCCAGTACTTC | CASSPRGQGNQETQYF
TRBJ2-1 | TRBD2 | TRBV28 | few | TGTGCCAGCAGTCCACTTCTAGCGGGAGGGTACAATGAGCAGTTCTTC | CASSPLLAGGYNEQFF
TRBJ2-1 | TRBD2 | TRBV4-3 | - | TGCGCCAGCAGCCAAGAGGGGGCACTAGCGGGGGTCGATGAGCAGTTCTTC | CASSQEGALAGVDEQFF
TRBJ2-7 | TRBD1 | TRBV11-3 | few | TGTGCCAGCAGTATGGGACAGGGGACAGGCGAGCAGTACTTC | CASSMGQGTGEQYF
TRBJ1-5 | - | TRBV6-1 | - | TGTGCCAGCAGTGAACCCGGGGAGGGTCAGCCCCAGCATTTT | CASSEPGEGQPQHF
TRBJ1-2 | - | TRBV7-2 | - | TGTGCCAGCAGCGTCGGGATCCAAGGGAGCTATGGCTACACCTTC | CASSVGIQGSYGYTF
TRBJ1-1 | - | TRBV29-1 | - | TGCAGCGTTCGGGTGGAAGATATGAACACTGAAGCTTTCTTT | CSVRVEDMNTEAFF
TRBJ1-5 | - | TRBV5-8 | - | TGTGCCAGCGGGGGGGCTAATAGCAATCAGCCCCAGCATTTT | CASGGANSNQPQHF
TRBJ2-5 | - | TRBV5-1 | - | TGCGCCAGCAGTCCTACTCGGTTCACAGAGACCCAGTACTTC | CASSPTRFTETQYF
TRBJ1-5 | - | TRBV4-3 | - | TGCGCCAGCAGCCAAGACAGGGGTAGCAATCAGCCCCAGCATTTT | CASSQDRGSNQPQHF
TRBJ2-3 | - | TRBV7-2 | - | TGTGCCAGCAGCTTACTAGTCAGGAGGGATACGCAGTATTTT | CASSLLVRRDTQYF
TRBJ2-2 | - | TRBV7-2 | - | TGTGCCAGCAGCCTAGAGGTCCTAGCAGCTACGAACACCGGGGAGCTGTTTTTT | CASSLEVLAATNTGELFF
TRBJ1-2 | - | TRBV6-6 | - | TGTGCCAGCAGTTACTTAGACAGGCCCGTGGCGGATGGCTACACCTTC | CASSYLDRPVADGYTF
TRBJ1-2 | TRBD1 | TRBV6-1 | - | TGTGCCAGCAGTATGGACAGGGGGATTGGCTACACCTTC | CASSMDRGIGYTF